The T cell receptor beta chain under discussion was sequenced for a study of tumor and adjacent non-tumor tissue in lung cancer. As for the study in general: There were 11 to 13 adenocarcinoma, a couple of squamous cell carcinoma and 1 small cell lung cancer cases. Each sample yielded about 4.17 million productive TCRbeta reads on average.

Worth noting for this clonotype: Its antigen is not identified. An end of the junction differs from the germline gene, which may be a read error.

A modified ARM-PCR protocol with three rounds of nested PCR amplified TCRbeta. TCRdb itself ran the multiplex PCR reads through MiXCR, one entry per CDR3 protein. The sample lists approximately 100,000 distinct CDR3 sequences, roughly two thirds occurring once. No cell sorting was done before RNA was extracted from the tissue. This non-tumor lung sample came from over 3 cm beyond the tumor edge. Germline assignment: CDR1 SGHDT and CDR2 YYEEEE. This CDR3 is built from 16 residues. Study-level findings and limits: Compared with tumor, normal lung showed significantly lower TCR diversity.

The sequencing sample was made of distant non-tumor lung tissue. The chain joins TRBV5-6 to TRBJ2-3, with 8 bases fitting TRBD2. The origin of this receptor is a man aged 25 to 40 with non-small cell lung cancer. Written as DNA, the CDR3 is TGTACCAGCACCTTGGCTCTAGCGGGCCTCTGGGATACGCAGTATTTT. It encodes CTSTLALAGLWDTQYF.